The 14 T cell receptor beta chains given below trace back to one sample, sequenced in a study of blood T cell repertoires in COVID-19 (TCRdb year 2020). The library was obtained by the immunoSEQ multiplex PCR assay. This is the immuneACCESS table as TCRdb keeps it, with only in-frame sequences that have V and J called. A part of the clones is gone; compared with another copy, unresolved V genes explain less than half, and the rest is unexplained. A total of approximately 160,000 clones appear in this sample, 80% to 85% of them only once. Approximately 8% of the sample is in the top ten clones. Sequencing input: PBMCs or T cells enriched from blood (not recorded which). The receptors were sampled from a woman aged 45-59 years who had recovered from COVID-19.

This rearrangement joins TRBV19 to TRBJ2-2; D unresolved. Trimming shortened V by 0 bases and J by 2 bases, and 16 bases separated the two germline ends. Germline V gene lookup returns CDR1 LNHDA and CDR2 SQIVND (reference sequence). CDR3 length: 18 residues. The CDR3 protein is CASSIDRSIGLNTGELFF. In DNA form, the CDR3 reads TGTGCCAGTAGTATAGATCGGTCCATTGGTTTAAACACCGGGGAGCTGTTTTTT.

The chain recombines TRBV5-1 with TRBJ2-1, with D possibly matching TRBD2 (5 bases). Germline-derived CDR1 and CDR2 are SGHRS and YFSETQ. The germline V and J ends were trimmed by 0 bases and 9 bases, with 13 bases remaining between them. The CDR3 extends over 14 amino acids. Here the CDR3 reads CASSLGQDRGEQFF. The CDR3 DNA sequence: TGCGCCAGCAGCTTGGGGCAGGATCGGGGTGAGCAGTTCTTC.

This clone has just one count. The chain combines TRBV3-1 (or the pseudogene TRBV3-2) with TRBJ2-4, with a weak D call TRBD2 (6 bases). The germline gives CDR1 LGHDT, CDR2 YNNKEL (reference sequence). The CDR3 contains 19 residues. Trimming cost V 0 bases and J 2 bases, with 20 bases left between them. The CDR3 loop is CASSQDLISVAGTKNIQYF. CDR3 sequence (DNA): TGTGCCAGCAGCCAAGATTTAATCTCTGTTGCGGGAACCAAAAACATTCAGTACTTC.

This chain uses TRBV6-2 or TRBV6-3 with TRBJ1-1, with 8 bases identical to TRBD1. The V and J ends lost 2 bases and 4 bases, in that order; junction bases with no gene match: 0. The CDR3 runs 13 residues. Germline lookup yields CDR1 MNHEY and CDR2 SVGEGT. CDR3 residues: CASSYTGGTEAFF. CDR3 DNA sequence: TGTGCCAGCAGTTACACAGGGGGCACTGAAGCTTTCTTT.

This chain connects TRBV5-1 to TRBJ2-6; TRBD1 matches 7 bases. CDR1 SGHRS and CDR2 YFSETQ come from the germline V gene. This CDR3 comprises 15 residues. V gave up 4 bases and J gave up 4 bases; unmatched junction bases: 5. CDR3: CASSVQGIGANVLTF. CDR3 bases: TGCGCCAGCAGCGTACAGGGGATCGGGGCCAACGTCCTGACTTTC.

This chain links TRBV7-9 with TRBJ2-7; TRBD1 aligns across 8 bases. The CDR3 runs to 16 residues. Trimming removed 1 base from V and 6 bases from J; junction bases left unmatched: 11. CDR1 and CDR2 (germline): SEHNR, FQNEAQ (reference sequence). The CDR3 DNA reads TGTGCCAGCAGCTTAGTTTTACAGGGGGGCTCGGCCGAGCAGTACTTC. It translates to CASSLVLQGGSAEQYF.

V usage is TRBV4-3 and J usage is TRBJ2-3, with D perhaps matching TRBD2 (6 bases). Looked up from germline, CDR1 is LGHNA and CDR2 is YSLEER. Trimming took 0 bases from V and 1 from J, leaving 11 bases between them. There are 16 residues in the CDR3. The CDR3 bases are TGCGCCAGCAGCCAAGATCGGGGGACGGGCACAGATACGCAGTATTTT. Its translation is CASSQDRGTGTDTQYF.

The chain recombines TRBV6-5 with TRBJ1-2, with 7 bases identical to TRBD1. Germline values: CDR1 MNHEY, CDR2 SVGAGI. CDR3 size: 15 residues. V trimming: 4 bases; J trimming: 4 bases; junction bases outside the gene matches: 9. The CDR3, as DNA: TGTGCCAGCAGTTCAAACAGGGGTGGAGGCTATGGCTACACCTTC. Translating it yields CASSSNRGGGYGYTF.

The gene calls are TRBV7-3 and TRBJ2-1, with 10 bases aligning to TRBD2. CDR3 length equals 15 residues. CDR1 is SGHTA and CDR2 is FQGTGA in the germline V gene. Losses at the gene ends were 5 bases for V and 7 bases for J; bases not matched to a gene: 8. This CDR3 reads CASSAAGGPVNEQFF. CDR3 nucleotides: TGTGCCAGCAGCGCAGCGGGAGGGCCAGTAAATGAGCAGTTCTTC.

The gene calls are TRBV25-1 and TRBJ2-7; D uncertain. Germline V gene lookup returns CDR1 MGHDK and CDR2 SYGVNS. This CDR3 region has 11 residues. V lost 0 bases and J lost 6, with 3 bases in between. The CDR3, as DNA: TGTGCCAGCAGTGAATACGTCGAGCAGTACTTC. Translated, it gives CASSEYVEQYF.

This chain links TRBV21-1 with TRBJ2-7; the D call TRBD2 from the table was never checked on the DNA. TRBV21-1 is a known pseudogene. The CDR3 totals 14 residues. CDR3 nucleotides: TGTGCCAGCAGCCATAGCGGGAGACCCCTCGAGCAGTACTTC. It yields the protein CASSHSGRPLEQYF.

The chain links TRBV7-9 to TRBJ1-5; 7 bases are a match to TRBD1. Germline assignment: CDR1 SEHNR and CDR2 FQNEAQ (reference sequence). J gave up 4 bases and V 5 bases, and 8 bases lay outside the gene matches. The CDR3 spans 15 residues. CDR3 bases: TGTGCCAGCAGCCCCGCTACGACAGGGAATCAGCCCCAGCATTTT. Translation gives CASSPATTGNQPQHF.

The rearrangement uses TRBV19 and TRBJ2-7; 8 nucleotides match TRBD1. The V gene end was trimmed by 5 bases and the J gene end by 2 bases; junction bases not matched to a gene: 5. The germline V gene encodes CDR1 LNHDA and CDR2 SQIVND (reference sequence). The CDR3 loop spans 14 amino acids. In DNA, the CDR3 is TGTGCCAGTAGTCGTCAGACAGGGGCCTACGAGCAGTACTTC. Its translation is CASSRQTGAYEQYF. The full variable domain, its missing parts supplied by reference TRBV19 and TRBJ2-7, is DGGITQSPKYLFRKEGQNVTLSCEQNLNHDAMYWYRQDPGQGLRLIYYSQIVNDFQKGDIAEGYSVSREKKESFPLTVTSAQKNPTAFYLCASSRQTGAYEQYFGPGTRLTVT.

The chain carries TRBV9 and TRBJ2-7; 10 bases map to TRBD2. This CDR3 contains 17 residues. Germline CDR1 SGDLS, CDR2 YYNGEE. Trimming at V came to 5 bases and at J to 6 bases, leaving 17 bases not matched to a gene. CDR3 in DNA: TGTGCCAGCAGTAATTTAGAGCGGGGGGGCTTGTCGTCCGAGCAGTACTTC. Translation gives CASSNLERGGLSSEQYF. The entire variable domain, with the rest obtained from reference TRBV9 and TRBJ2-7, is as follows: DSGVTQTPKHLITATGQRVTLRCSPRSGDLSVYWYQQSLDQGLQFLIQYYNGEERAKGNILERFSAQQFPDLHSELNLSSLELGDSALYFCASSNLERGGLSSEQYFGPGTRLTVT.